The rows below give T cell receptor beta chains drawn from one sample of a study of cytomegalovirus exposure and HLA in healthy donors. Generated by immunoSEQ multiplex PCR, the TCRdb table keeps only in-frame clones and is missing some. Of 85,000 to 100,000 clones listed, 78% are singletons. The specimen was PBMCs. Every receptor here comes from an older woman in good health and CMV-seronegative. The CDR3 runs from the conserved cysteine through the conserved F or W. Each record gives: D gene, CDR3 length, V gene, J gene, clone size, CDR3 DNA, CDR3 protein. The D gene is left open where the match is weak. Size values are once, few and many counts, or a class for expanded clones, and some rows have none.

D gene: TRBD1
CDR3 length: 16
V gene: TRBV7-6
J gene: TRBJ2-1
clone size: NA
CDR3 DNA: TGTGCCAGCTCCCTGGACCGGGACAGTGATTACAATGAGCAGTTCTTC
CDR3 protein: CASSLDRDSDYNEQFF

D gene: NA
CDR3 length: 14
V gene: TRBV7-8
J gene: TRBJ2-1
clone size: few
CDR3 DNA: TGTGCCAGCAGTGGCCTAGCCATCTCCAATGAGCAGTTCTTC
CDR3 protein: CASSGLAISNEQFF

D gene: NA
CDR3 length: 14
V gene: TRBV4-1
J gene: TRBJ2-7
clone size: NA
CDR3 DNA: TGCGCCAGCAGCCAAGATCATACTGCCTACGAGCAGTACTTC
CDR3 protein: CASSQDHTAYEQYF

D gene: NA
CDR3 length: 15
V gene: TRBV28
J gene: TRBJ1-3
clone size: once
CDR3 DNA: TGTGCCAGCAGTCCCCCAGGGGCCACTGGAAACACCATATATTTT
CDR3 protein: CASSPPGATGNTIYF

D gene: TRBD2
CDR3 length: 13
V gene: TRBV14
J gene: TRBJ2-7
clone size: NA
CDR3 DNA: TGTGCCAGCAGAACTAGCGGTGTCTACGAGCAGTACTTC
CDR3 protein: CASRTSGVYEQYF

D gene: NA
CDR3 length: 15
V gene: TRBV4-3
J gene: TRBJ1-4
clone size: NA
CDR3 DNA: TGCGCCAGCAGCCAAGCCTTGCAGGGAGGGGAAAAACTGTTTTTT
CDR3 protein: CASSQALQGGEKLFF

D gene: NA
CDR3 length: 14
V gene: TRBV6-5
J gene: TRBJ1-5
clone size: NA
CDR3 DNA: TGTGCCAGCAGCGGGGGGGTGGGCAATCAGCCCCAGCATTTT
CDR3 protein: CASSGGVGNQPQHF

D gene: NA
CDR3 length: 15
V gene: TRBV7-6
J gene: TRBJ1-3
clone size: NA
CDR3 DNA: TGTGCCAGCAGCCCTGGGCCAGGGGCTGGAAACACCATATATTTT
CDR3 protein: CASSPGPGAGNTIYF

D gene: TRBD2
CDR3 length: 18
V gene: TRBV30
J gene: TRBJ2-1
clone size: NA
CDR3 DNA: TGTGCCTGGAACCGGAGGACTAGCGGGAGAGGCGCCTACAATGAGCAGTTCTTC
CDR3 protein: CAWNRRTSGRGAYNEQFF

D gene: NA
CDR3 length: 13
V gene: TRBV4-1
J gene: TRBJ2-7
clone size: NA
CDR3 DNA: TGCGCCAGCAGCCTACCTGGAGTGGACGAGCAGTACTTC
CDR3 protein: CASSLPGVDEQYF

D gene: NA
CDR3 length: 15
V gene: TRBV4-1
J gene: TRBJ2-2
clone size: NA
CDR3 DNA: TGCGCCAGCAGCCAAAGAGCGGGTAACACCGGGGAGCTGTTTTTT
CDR3 protein: CASSQRAGNTGELFF

D gene: TRBD1
CDR3 length: 16
V gene: TRBV30
J gene: TRBJ1-1
clone size: once
CDR3 DNA: TGTGCCTGGTTGGGCGGGAAAAAGGACAGGACCACTGAAGCTTTCTTT
CDR3 protein: CAWLGGKKDRTTEAFF

D gene: NA
CDR3 length: 13
V gene: TRBV2
J gene: TRBJ1-1
clone size: NA
CDR3 DNA: TGTGCCAGCAGTGAAGACCCGGGGTTTGAAGCTTTCTTT
CDR3 protein: CASSEDPGFEAFF

D gene: TRBD1
CDR3 length: 15
V gene: TRBV10-3
J gene: TRBJ2-4
clone size: NA
CDR3 DNA: TGTGCCATCAGTGACCGCGACAGGGGAAAAAACATTCAGTACTTC
CDR3 protein: CAISDRDRGKNIQYF

D gene: TRBD2
CDR3 length: 19
V gene: TRBV7-8
J gene: TRBJ2-3
clone size: NA
CDR3 DNA: TGTGCCAGCAGCTTATACCGAGGGACTAGCGGGAGATTTGCAGATACGCAGTATTTT
CDR3 protein: CASSLYRGTSGRFADTQYF

D gene: TRBD2
CDR3 length: 14
V gene: TRBV6-6
J gene: TRBJ2-3
clone size: NA
CDR3 DNA: TGTGCCAGTCGGCGGGAGGGTAGCACAGATACGCAGTATTTT
CDR3 protein: CASRREGSTDTQYF

D gene: TRBD2
CDR3 length: 16
V gene: TRBV10-3
J gene: TRBJ2-1
clone size: NA
CDR3 DNA: TGTGCCATCAGTGGCCCCGGGACTAGCGGTTACAATGAGCAGTTCTTC
CDR3 protein: CAISGPGTSGYNEQFF